The 3 T cell receptor beta chains listed next were all sequenced from one sample in a study of blood T cell repertoires in COVID-19. Generated by immunoSEQ multiplex PCR, the TCRdb table keeps only in-frame clones and is missing some. Of 15,000 to 20,000 clones in the sample, around 94% were seen once. Sequencing used peripheral blood. These receptors originate from a human donor in a cohort sampled during active COVID-19.

A single count supports this clone. The V and J genes are TRBV2 and TRBJ2-1; 7 nucleotides line up with TRBD1. CDR3 length: 14 residues. Germline lookup yields CDR1 SNHLY and CDR2 FYNNEI. V lost 6 bases to trimming and J lost 0 bases; unmatched junction nucleotides: 2. CDR3 coding DNA: TGTGCCAGCAGATACAGGGGCTCCTACAATGAGCAGTTCTTC. This sequence encodes CASRYRGSYNEQFF.

This chain joins TRBV7-9 and TRBJ1-3; weak D call: TRBD1 (5 bases). V was pared by 2 bases and J by 0 bases, with 8 bases between. Germline V gives CDR1 SEHNR, CDR2 FQNEAQ (reference sequence). The CDR3 is made up of 15 amino acids. CDR3 in amino acids: CASSLKRGSGNTIYF. Written as DNA, the CDR3 is TGTGCCAGCAGCTTAAAAAGGGGCTCTGGAAACACCATATATTTT.

This clone was counted a single time. This chain uses TRBV27 with TRBJ1-4, with unresolved D. Germline-derived CDR1 and CDR2 are MNHEY and SMNVEV (reference sequence). V was cut by 3 bases and J by 8 bases, with 13 bases left in between. The CDR3 extends over 14 amino acids. This CDR3 is CASSFEGFGEKLFF. The CDR3 DNA sequence: TGTGCCAGCAGTTTTGAGGGATTCGGCGAAAAACTGTTTTTT.